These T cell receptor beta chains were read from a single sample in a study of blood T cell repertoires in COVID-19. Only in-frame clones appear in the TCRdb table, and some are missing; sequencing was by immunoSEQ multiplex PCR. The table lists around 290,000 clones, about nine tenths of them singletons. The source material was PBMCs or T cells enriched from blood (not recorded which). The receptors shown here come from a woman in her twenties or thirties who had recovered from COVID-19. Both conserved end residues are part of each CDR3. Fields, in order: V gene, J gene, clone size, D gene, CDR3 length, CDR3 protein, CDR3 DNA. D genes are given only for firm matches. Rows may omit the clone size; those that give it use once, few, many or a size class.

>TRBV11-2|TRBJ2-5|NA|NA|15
CASSPRTAVGETQYF
TGTGCCAGCAGCCCACGGACAGCCGTGGGGGAGACCCAGTACTTC
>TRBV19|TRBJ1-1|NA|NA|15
CASSFTGFAPMSAFF
TGTGCCAGTAGTTTCACAGGGTTTGCCCCGATGTCAGCTTTCTTT
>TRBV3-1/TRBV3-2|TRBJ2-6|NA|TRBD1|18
CASSQWDRGYSGANVLTF
TGTGCCAGCAGCCAATGGGACAGGGGATACTCTGGGGCCAACGTCCTGACTTTC
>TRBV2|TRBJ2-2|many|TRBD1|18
CASRLLRRDRLNTGELFF
TGTGCCAGCAGATTACTCCGAAGGGACAGACTGAACACCGGGGAGCTGTTTTTT
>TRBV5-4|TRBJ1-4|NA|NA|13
CASSPQGEEKLFF
TGTGCCAGCAGCCCTCAAGGAGAGGAAAAACTGTTTTTT
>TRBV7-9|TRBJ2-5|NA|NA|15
CASRAFDHVRETQYF
TGTGCCAGCAGAGCCTTCGACCATGTCAGGGAGACCCAGTACTTC
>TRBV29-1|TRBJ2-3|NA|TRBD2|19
CSVETGRGIQSTSTDTQYF
TGCAGCGTTGAAACCGGGCGGGGGATACAATCAACTAGCACAGATACGCAGTATTTT
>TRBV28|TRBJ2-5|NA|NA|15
CASSRRPGVGETQYF
TGTGCCAGCAGCCGCCGTCCCGGGGTAGGGGAGACCCAGTACTTC
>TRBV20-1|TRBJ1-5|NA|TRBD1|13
CSAGGTGNRPQHF
TGCAGTGCTGGTGGGACAGGGAATCGACCCCAGCATTTT
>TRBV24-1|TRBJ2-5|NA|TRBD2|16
CATSDPGLAGQETQYF
TGTGCCACCAGTGACCCGGGACTAGCGGGCCAAGAGACCCAGTACTTC
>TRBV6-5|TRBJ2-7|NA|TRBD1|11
CAGGQGGEQYF
TGTGCCGGGGGACAGGGAGGCGAGCAGTACTTC
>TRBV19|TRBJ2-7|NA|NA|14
CASSKQISSYEQYF
TGTGCCAGTAGTAAACAGATCAGCTCCTACGAGCAGTACTTC
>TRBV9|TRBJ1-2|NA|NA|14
CASSLRGESYGYTF
TGTGCCAGCAGCCTCCGCGGGGAATCCTATGGCTACACCTTC
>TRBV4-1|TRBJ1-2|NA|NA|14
CASSQARGGYGYTF
TGCGCCAGCAGCCAAGCCCGGGGAGGCTATGGCTACACCTTC
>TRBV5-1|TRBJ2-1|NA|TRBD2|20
CASSPLPNSGRGGSYNEQFF
TGCGCCAGCAGCCCTCTCCCAAATAGCGGGAGGGGGGGCTCCTACAATGAGCAGTTCTTC
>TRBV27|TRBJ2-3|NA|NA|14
CASSGGGPTDTQYF
TGTGCCAGCAGTGGGGGGGGCCCCACAGATACGCAGTATTTT
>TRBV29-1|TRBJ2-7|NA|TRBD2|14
CSVGEGRGSYEQYF
TGCAGCGTTGGGGAGGGTCGGGGCTCCTACGAGCAGTACTTC
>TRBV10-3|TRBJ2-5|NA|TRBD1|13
CAITPGGQETQYF
TGTGCCATCACCCCAGGGGGACAAGAGACCCAGTACTTC
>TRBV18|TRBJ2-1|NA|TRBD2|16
CASSPGLAGRADEQFF
TGTGCCAGCTCGCCCGGGCTAGCGGGCCGGGCGGATGAGCAGTTCTTC
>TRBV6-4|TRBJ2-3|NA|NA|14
CASSAGDSTDTQYF
TGTGCCAGCAGTGCCGGGGATAGCACAGATACGCAGTATTTT
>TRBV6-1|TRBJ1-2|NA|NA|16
CASSEYFRAPNYGYTF
TGTGCCAGCAGTGAATACTTCAGGGCCCCTAACTATGGCTACACCTTC
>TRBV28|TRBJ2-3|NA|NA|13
CASTAGKGDTQYF
TGTGCCAGCACAGCAGGAAAAGGAGATACGCAGTATTTT
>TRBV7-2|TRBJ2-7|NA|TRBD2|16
CASSVRLAGGPNEQYF
TGTGCCAGCAGCGTTCGACTAGCGGGAGGGCCGAACGAGCAGTACTTC
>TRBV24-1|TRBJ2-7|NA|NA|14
CATSPKGSTYEQYF
TGTGCCACCAGTCCCAAGGGGTCCACCTACGAGCAGTACTTC
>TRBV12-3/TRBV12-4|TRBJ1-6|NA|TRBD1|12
CASSLQQGALHF
TGTGCCAGCAGTCTTCAACAGGGGGCCCTCCACTTT
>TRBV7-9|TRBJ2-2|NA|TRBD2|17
CASSPRLAGEATGELFF
TGTGCCAGCAGCCCGAGACTAGCGGGAGAGGCCACCGGGGAGCTGTTTTTT
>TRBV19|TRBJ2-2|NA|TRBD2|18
CASGVGLAGGSNTGELFF
TGTGCCAGTGGGGTAGGACTAGCGGGAGGATCGAACACCGGGGAGCTGTTTTTT
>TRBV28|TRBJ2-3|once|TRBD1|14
CASRIARQGDTQYF
TGTGCCAGCAGAATAGCCCGACAGGGTGATACGCAGTATTTT
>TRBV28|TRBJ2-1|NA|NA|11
CASSSGQQQFF
TGTGCCAGCAGTTCAGGACAGCAGCAGTTCTTC
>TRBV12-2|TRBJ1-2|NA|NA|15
CASRVHGGDGYGYTF
TGTGCAAGTCGCGTACACGGCGGGGATGGCTATGGCTACACCTTC
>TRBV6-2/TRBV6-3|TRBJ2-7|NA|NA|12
CASSYARVEQYF
TGTGCCAGCAGTTACGCACGAGTCGAGCAGTACTTC
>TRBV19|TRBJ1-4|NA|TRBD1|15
CASSTSDRVGPKLFF
TGTGCCAGTAGTACATCGGACAGGGTGGGTCCAAAACTGTTTTTT
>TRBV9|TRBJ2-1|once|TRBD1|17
CASSVRESGTGWNEQFF
TGTGCCAGCAGCGTCCGGGAGAGCGGGACAGGGTGGAATGAGCAGTTCTTC